The sequence of this TCR beta chain was determined in a study of blood T cell repertoires in COVID-19. Data came from immunoSEQ multiplex PCR; TCRdb stores just in-frame clones and leaves some out. The sample carries roughly 200,000 clones, 83% recorded once. V shed 3 bases and J shed 6 bases, with 20 bases lying between them. The CDR3 extends over 16 amino acids. Germline assignment: CDR1 KGHSH and CDR2 LQKENI. This clonotype originated in a woman aged 50 to 60 who had been exposed to COVID-19. Sequenced sample: PBMCs or T cells enriched from blood (not recorded which). The chain couples TRBV18 to TRBJ1-1; D is undetermined. CDR3 residues: CASSPPPAGINSEAFF. The CDR3 DNA reads as TGTGCCAGCTCACCCCCCCCCGCAGGTATCAATTCTGAAGCTTTCTTT. The full variable domain, in which reference TRBV18 and TRBJ1-1 provide the parts outside the CDR3, is NAGVMQNPRHLVRRRGQEARLRCSPMKGHSHVYWYRQLPEEGLKFMVYLQKENIIDESGMPKERFSAEFPKEGPSILRIQQVVRGDSAAYFCASSPPPAGINSEAFFGQGTRLTVV.